This T cell receptor beta chain was captured by sequencing in a study of siplizumab effects on memory and regulatory T cells. Study observations and caveats: Memory cells seemed less diverse than naive T cells, which seemed major alloresponse contributors. In roughly 80-96% of proliferating CD4+ or CD8+ clones, a naive or memory phenotype could not be assigned.

Produced via immunoSEQ multiplex PCR; TCRdb's table is partial and in-frame only. The repertoire consists of 99,000 or so clones, with over 90% occurring once and the leading ten covering about 0.62%. About this clone itself: Its target is unknown.

This sequence originates from a human donor in good health. Specimen: Tregs sorted from blood.

CDR3 sequence: CASSIAGTGAVYEQYF. Here the CDR3 DNA reads TGTGCCAGTAGTATCGCCGGGACAGGGGCGGTCTACGAGCAGTACTTC. The chain employs TRBV19 and TRBJ2-7; TRBD1 agrees at 10 bases. Unmatched junction bases numbered 8, after V lost 3 bases and J lost 3 bases. The germline gives CDR1 LNHDA, CDR2 SQIVND (reference sequence). The CDR3 sequence is 16 residues long.